These T cell receptor beta chains were read from a single sample in a study of blood T cells in healthy people across ages. TCRdb recomputed calls from the 5' RACE reads with MiXCR, one row per CDR3 protein. Altogether fewer than 2,000,000 distinct CDR3 sequences are present, about 31% being singletons, with the ten largest covering about 11%. Specimen: blood. These receptors originate from a woman in her 30s in good health. Both conserved end residues are part of each CDR3. A D gene is named only where the DNA matches it firmly. Expanded clones are given a class, and other clones once, few, many or no size at all.

>TRBV7-9|few|-|TRBJ1-1
CAAKGGQNTEAFF
TGTGCCGCAAAGGGCGGACAGAACACTGAAGCTTTCTTT
>TRBV4-1|many|-|TRBJ1-2
CASSQTPVANYGYTF
TGCGCCAGCAGCCAAACCCCGGTCGCTAACTATGGCTACACCTTC
>TRBV4-1|many|-|TRBJ2-7
CASSQAVLDEQYF
TGCGCCAGCAGCCAGGCAGTTCTGGACGAGCAGTACTTC
>TRBV7-9|many|TRBD1|TRBJ2-7
CASSWDRYYEQYF
TGTGCCAGCAGCTGGGACAGGTACTACGAGCAGTACTTC
>TRBV27|once|TRBD2|TRBJ2-3
CASSGLAVPSADTQYF
TGTGCCAGCAGTGGGCTAGCGGTCCCATCCGCAGATACGCAGTATTTT
>TRBV4-1|few|-|TRBJ2-5
CASSHPSGGETQYF
TGCGCCAGCAGCCATCCCTCAGGTGGGGAGACCCAGTACTTC
>TRBV10-3|few|TRBD1|TRBJ2-5
CAISESPGGRETQYF
TGTGCCATCAGTGAGTCGCCAGGGGGTAGGGAGACCCAGTACTTC
>TRBV5-1|-|TRBD2|TRBJ2-1
CATKTGGASGVEQFF
TGCGCCACCAAAACGGGCGGGGCTAGCGGGGTTGAGCAGTTCTTC
>TRBV5-1|-|TRBD2|TRBJ2-3
CASSLEGLAALADTQYF
TGCGCCAGCAGCTTGGAGGGACTAGCGGCTTTGGCAGATACGCAGTATTTT
>TRBV4-2|few|TRBD2|TRBJ2-4
CASGWTSGRALENIQYF
TGTGCCAGCGGCTGGACTAGCGGGAGGGCCCTCGAAAACATTCAGTACTTC
>TRBV4-1|many|-|TRBJ2-1
CASSQGGLAGRRTPNEQFF
TGCGCCAGCAGCCAGGGGGGGCTAGCAGGACGAAGAACTCCGAATGAGCAGTTCTTC
>TRBV7-9|few|-|TRBJ2-1
CASSWSRGYNEQFF
TGTGCCAGCAGCTGGTCCCGGGGGTACAATGAGCAGTTCTTC
>TRBV20-1|-|TRBD2|TRBJ2-5
CSARGLAGTPRTQYF
TGCAGTGCTAGAGGACTAGCGGGGACCCCACGGACCCAGTACTTC
>TRBV4-2|-|-|TRBJ2-1
CASSQGYEGEQFF
TGTGCCAGCAGCCAAGGATATGAGGGAGAGCAGTTCTTC
>TRBV4-2|few|TRBD1|TRBJ2-7
CASSQEGGQGPYEQYF
TGTGCCAGCAGCCAAGAGGGGGGACAGGGACCTTACGAGCAGTACTTC
>TRBV20-1|-|TRBD2|TRBJ2-3
CSARESSGSADTQYF
TGCAGTGCTAGAGAGTCTAGCGGGAGCGCAGATACGCAGTATTTT
>TRBV20-1|-|TRBD2|TRBJ2-5
CSAGGALAEETQYF
TGCAGTGCCGGGGGGGCGTTGGCTGAAGAGACCCAGTACTTC
>TRBV30|-|-|TRBJ1-2
CAWSSTGANYDGYTF
TGTGCCTGGAGTTCCACGGGAGCCAACTACGATGGCTACACCTTC
>TRBV20-1|-|TRBD1|TRBJ2-7
CSARDRQGAGEQYF
TGCAGTGCTAGAGACAGGCAGGGGGCGGGGGAGCAGTACTTC
>TRBV5-1|few|TRBD2|TRBJ2-1
CASSLGLAGGIEQFF
TGCGCCAGCAGCCTCGGACTAGCGGGGGGAATTGAGCAGTTCTTC
>TRBV4-2|-|TRBD2|TRBJ2-1
CASSQVDLAGGETNNEQFF
TGTGCCAGCAGCCAAGTGGACCTAGCGGGGGGGGAAACCAATAATGAGCAGTTCTTC
>TRBV7-3|few|-|TRBJ2-5
CASSPVGALEETQYF
TGTGCCAGCAGCCCCGTAGGGGCGCTGGAAGAGACCCAGTACTTC
>TRBV9|few|-|TRBJ2-1
CASSQGGGAIDEQFF
TGTGCCAGCAGCCAAGGGGGGGGGGCTATCGATGAGCAGTTCTTC
>TRBV25-1|-|-|TRBJ1-2
CASREGDGYTF
TGTGCCAGCAGGGAAGGAGATGGCTACACCTTC
>TRBV12-3/TRBV12-4|-|-|TRBJ2-3
CASSSNRADAQYF
TGTGCCAGCAGTTCGAACAGGGCAGATGCGCAGTATTTT
>TRBV7-9|few|-|TRBJ2-7
CASSFFSGTEQYF
TGTGCCAGCAGCTTTTTCTCGGGTACCGAGCAGTACTTC
>TRBV3-1|-|TRBD2|TRBJ2-5
CASSLSGTSRSETQYF
TGTGCCAGCAGCCTATCCGGGACTAGTCGGTCGGAGACCCAGTACTTC
>TRBV20-1|-|TRBD2|TRBJ2-1
CSARVRREGRDEQFF
TGCAGTGCTAGAGTCCGGCGGGAGGGACGGGATGAGCAGTTCTTC
>TRBV4-1|-|-|TRBJ2-5
CASSQGRNRDPKQETQYF
TGCGCCAGCAGCCAAGGCCGAAACCGGGACCCGAAGCAAGAGACCCAGTACTTC
>TRBV11-2|-|-|TRBJ1-5
CACSRGPTPLWPQHF
TGTGCCTGCAGCCGGGGACCGACCCCCTTGTGGCCCCAGCATTTT
>TRBV20-1|-|-|TRBJ1-2
CSARPGPYGYTF
TGCAGTGCTAGGCCCGGGCCCTATGGCTACACCTTC
>TRBV3-1|few|-|TRBJ2-7
CASSQVSGEVHEQYF
TGTGCCAGCAGCCAAGTGTCGGGAGAAGTCCACGAGCAGTACTTC
>TRBV12-3/TRBV12-4|-|-|TRBJ2-2
CASITGGRNTGELFF
TGTGCCAGCATTACGGGCGGGCGGAACACCGGGGAGCTGTTTTTT
>TRBV10-3|few|-|TRBJ1-6
CAISDGEVNSPLHF
TGTGCCATCAGTGATGGTGAGGTGAATTCACCCCTCCACTTT
>TRBV4-1|-|TRBD1|TRBJ2-5
CASSRLPMTGMETQYF
TGCGCCAGCAGCCGACTACCTATGACAGGGATGGAGACCCAGTACTTC
>TRBV14|-|TRBD2|TRBJ2-3
CASSQDLSGTLFTDAQYF
TGTGCCAGCAGCCAAGATCTCAGCGGGACTTTATTCACAGATGCGCAGTATTTT
>TRBV2|few|TRBD2|TRBJ2-1
CASSDAGGSSNEQFF
TGTGCCAGCAGTGATGCGGGAGGGTCGAGCAATGAGCAGTTCTTC
>TRBV20-1|-|-|TRBJ1-5
CSARWAPNQPQHF
TGCAGTGCTAGATGGGCCCCCAATCAGCCCCAGCATTTT
>TRBV7-3|once|-|TRBJ1-6
CASSLDPGRALHF
TGTGCCAGCAGCTTAGATCCGGGGAGGGCCCTCCACTTT